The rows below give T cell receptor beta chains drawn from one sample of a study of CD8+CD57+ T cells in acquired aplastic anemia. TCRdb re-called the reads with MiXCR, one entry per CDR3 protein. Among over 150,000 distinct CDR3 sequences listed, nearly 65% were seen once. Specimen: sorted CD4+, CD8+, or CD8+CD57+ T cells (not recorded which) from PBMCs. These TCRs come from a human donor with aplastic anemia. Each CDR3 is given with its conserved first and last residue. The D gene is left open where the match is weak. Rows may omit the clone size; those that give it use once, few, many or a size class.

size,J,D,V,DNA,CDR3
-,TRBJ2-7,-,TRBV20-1,TGCAGTGCTAGATCGCCCCTAACCTACGAGCAGTACTTC,CSARSPLTYEQYF
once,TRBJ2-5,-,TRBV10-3,TGTGCCATCAGTGAGTCTGGGCTCCAAGAGACCCAGTACTTC,CAISESGLQETQYF
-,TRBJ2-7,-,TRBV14,TGTGCCAGCAGCCAAGATTACCGCAGCGCGGAGTACTTC,CASSQDYRSAEYF
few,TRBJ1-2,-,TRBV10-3,TGTGCCATCAGTGAACGGGGCGCGGTTGGCTACACCTTC,CAISERGAVGYTF
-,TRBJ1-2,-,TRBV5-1,TGTGCCAGCAGCTTAGTTCTCGAAGCTAACTATGGCTACACCTTC,CASSLVLEANYGYTF
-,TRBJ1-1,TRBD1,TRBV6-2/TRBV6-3,TGTGCCAGCAGTTACTCGGCCGACAGGGGAGGAACTGAAGCTTTCTTT,CASSYSADRGGTEAFF
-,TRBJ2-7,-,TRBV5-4,TGTGCCAGCAGCTTGGAACGGACGGACTACGAGCAGTACTTC,CASSLERTDYEQYF
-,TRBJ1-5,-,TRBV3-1,TGTGCCAGCAGCCAAGATCCCCTCGCGGTCGGGAATCAGCCCCAGCATTTT,CASSQDPLAVGNQPQHF
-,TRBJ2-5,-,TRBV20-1,TGCAGTGCTAGAGGGGGGGAAATCCAAGAGACCCAGTACTTC,CSARGGEIQETQYF
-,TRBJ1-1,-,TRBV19,TGTGCCAGTAGTATCGGCGAGGGAGGTATCACCGAAGCTTTCTTT,CASSIGEGGITEAFF
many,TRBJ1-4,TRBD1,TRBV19,TGTGCCATCTCAAGGGGACAGGGCGAAAAACTGTTTTTT,CAISRGQGEKLFF
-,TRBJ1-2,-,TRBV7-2,TGTGCCAGCAGGATACCGGAGGACAGCCAAAAGGGCTATGGCTACACCTTC,CASRIPEDSQKGYGYTF
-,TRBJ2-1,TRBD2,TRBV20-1,TGCAGTGCTTCTGGACTAGCAATTCACTACTACAATGAGCAGTTCTTC,CSASGLAIHYYNEQFF
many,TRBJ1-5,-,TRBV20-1,TGCAGTGCTGTTATCGGGCAGGGCTATAGCAATCAGCCCCAGCATTTT,CSAVIGQGYSNQPQHF
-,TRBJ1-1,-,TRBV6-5,TGTGCCAGCAGTTACGGGTCAGGGGTGAACACTGAAGCTTTCTTT,CASSYGSGVNTEAFF
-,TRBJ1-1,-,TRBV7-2,TGTGCCAGCAGCTTTATAAGGGAGGGCGACACTGAAGCTTTCTTT,CASSFIREGDTEAFF
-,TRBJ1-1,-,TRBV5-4,TGTGCCAGCAGCTTAGGGGCCTACAGGAAAGGGGACACTGAAGCTTTCTTT,CASSLGAYRKGDTEAFF
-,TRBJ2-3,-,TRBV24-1,TGTGCCACCAGTTGGATCGCGGGCACAGATACGCAGTATTTT,CATSWIAGTDTQYF
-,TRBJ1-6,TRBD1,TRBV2,TGTGCCAGCAGGGGACAGGGACTTTCCTATAATTCACCCCTCCACTTT,CASRGQGLSYNSPLHF
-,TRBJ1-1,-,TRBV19,TGTGCCAGTAGTATTGAAGGGAACACTAAAGCTTTCTTT,CASSIEGNTKAFF
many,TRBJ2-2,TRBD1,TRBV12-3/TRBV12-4,TGTGCCAGCAGAACCGGGACAGGGATCGGGGAGCTGTTTTTT,CASRTGTGIGELFF
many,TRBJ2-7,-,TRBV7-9,TGTGCCAGCAGCCACTGGGACGGGCCCTACGAGCAGTACTTC,CASSHWDGPYEQYF
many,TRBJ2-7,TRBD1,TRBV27,TGTGCCAGCAGTCTACGGCGCACAGGGGCGGACGAGCAGTACTTC,CASSLRRTGADEQYF
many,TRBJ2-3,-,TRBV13,TGTGCCAGCAGCTCGGATGTCACAGATACGCAGTATTTT,CASSSDVTDTQYF
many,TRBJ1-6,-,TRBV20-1,TGCAGTGCTAGAGATAACCGGGGGCGTCGCGGAGGTTATAATTCACCCCTCCACTTT,CSARDNRGRRGGYNSPLHF
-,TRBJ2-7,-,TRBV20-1,TGCAGTGCTAGCCGTCCGGGGGGCAAGGGTTACGAGCAGTACTTC,CSASRPGGKGYEQYF
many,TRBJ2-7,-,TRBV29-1,TGCAGCGTTGTGGGGGCCTACGAGCAGTACTTC,CSVVGAYEQYF
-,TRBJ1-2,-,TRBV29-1,TGCAGCGTTAGTCCCTGGGGTAACTATGGCTACACCTTC,CSVSPWGNYGYTF
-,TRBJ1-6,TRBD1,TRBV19,TGTGCCAGTAGTGTGGGGGACAGGGCGACACCCCTCCACTTT,CASSVGDRATPLHF
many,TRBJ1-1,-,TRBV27,TGTGCCAGCAGTTTAACTCGGACACCCGCTTTCTTT,CASSLTRTPAFF
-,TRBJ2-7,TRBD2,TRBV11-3,TGTGCCAGCAGCCTCGCGCTTCAGGGAGGGACGACCGAGCAGTACTTC,CASSLALQGGTTEQYF
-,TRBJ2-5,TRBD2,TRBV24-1,TGTGCCACCAGTGATTTTGTACTAGCGGGAGGAGAGACCCAGTACTTC,CATSDFVLAGGETQYF
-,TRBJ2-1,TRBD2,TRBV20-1,TGCAGTGCTAGAGAGGGGGGGGTTACCTACAATGAGCAGTTCTTC,CSAREGGVTYNEQFF
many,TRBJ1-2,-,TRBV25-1,TGTGCCAGCAGTGAATATTTAGAGGATAGCTATGGCTACACCTTC,CASSEYLEDSYGYTF
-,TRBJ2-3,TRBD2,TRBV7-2,TGCGCCAGCAGCCAAGATACGGGGGGAGGCACAGATACGCAGTATTTT,CASSQDTGGGTDTQYF
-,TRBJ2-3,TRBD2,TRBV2,TGTGCCAGCAGGGAACAGGGACTAGGCGTACATACGCAGTATTTT,CASREQGLGVHTQYF
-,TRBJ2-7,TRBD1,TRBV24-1,TGTGCCACCAGTGAGGGACAGGGAACTGTCTACGAGCAGTACTTC,CATSEGQGTVYEQYF
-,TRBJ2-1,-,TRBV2,TGTGCCAGCTCAATGGCGGGGCGACGCCCCAATGAGCAGTTCTTC,CASSMAGRRPNEQFF
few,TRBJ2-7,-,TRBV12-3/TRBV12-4,TGTGCCAGCAGTCCCCGGGCGGCCTCCTACGAGCAGTACTTC,CASSPRAASYEQYF
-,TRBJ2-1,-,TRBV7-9,TGTGCCAGCAGCTTATATGATGAGCAGTTCTTC,CASSLYDEQFF
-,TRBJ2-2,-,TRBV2,TGTGCCAGCTGGGTCCCAAAAGGGAGTTCGAACACCGGGGAGCTGTTTTTT,CASWVPKGSSNTGELFF